Listed here is a single TCR beta chain. The data were obtained in a study of blood T cell repertoires in COVID-19. The assay was immunoSEQ multiplex PCR, and TCRdb's table has in-frame clones only and misses some. This table has more than 200,000 clones, 75% to 90% appearing once. Germline CDR1 is SEHNR and CDR2 is FQNEAQ (reference sequence). V lost 1 base and J lost 12; bases outside the gene matches: 10. This CDR3 is 14 amino acids long. This TCR was sampled from a woman aged 70-85 years with active or convalescent COVID-19. The specimen was peripheral blood. The chain couples TRBV7-9 to TRBJ2-7, with TRBD2 matching over 9 bases. In nucleotides, the CDR3 is TGTGCCAGCAGCTTAGATGAGACTAGCGGAACAGGGTACTTC. This gives the protein CASSLDETSGTGYF. The variable domain in full, completed from reference TRBV7-9 and TRBJ2-7, reads DTGVSQNPRHKITKRGQNVTFRCDPISEHNRLYWYRQTLGQGPEFLTYFQNEAQLEKSRLLSDRFSAERPKGSFSTLEIQRTEQGDSAMYLCASSLDETSGTGYFGPGTRLTVT.